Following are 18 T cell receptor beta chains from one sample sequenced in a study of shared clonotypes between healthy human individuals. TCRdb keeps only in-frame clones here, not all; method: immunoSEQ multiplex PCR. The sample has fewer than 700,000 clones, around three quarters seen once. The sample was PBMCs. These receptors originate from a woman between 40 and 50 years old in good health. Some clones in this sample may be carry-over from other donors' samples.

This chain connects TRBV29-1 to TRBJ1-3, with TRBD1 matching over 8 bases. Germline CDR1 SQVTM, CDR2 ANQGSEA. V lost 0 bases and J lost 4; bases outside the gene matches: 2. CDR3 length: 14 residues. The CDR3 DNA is TGCAGCGTTGAAGAAGGGACAGGAGGAAACACCATATATTTT. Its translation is CSVEEGTGGNTIYF. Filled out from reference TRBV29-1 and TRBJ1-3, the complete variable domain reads SAVISQKPSRDICQRGTSLTIQCQVDSQVTMMFWYRQQPGQSLTLIATANQGSEATYESGFVIDKFPISRPNLTFSTLTVSNMSPEDSSIYLCSVEEGTGGNTIYFGEGSWLTVV.

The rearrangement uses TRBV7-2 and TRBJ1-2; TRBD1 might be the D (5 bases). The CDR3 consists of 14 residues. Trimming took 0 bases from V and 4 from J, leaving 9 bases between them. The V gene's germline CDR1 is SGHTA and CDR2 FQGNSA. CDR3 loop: CASSLAETAYGYTF. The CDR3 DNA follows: TGTGCCAGCAGCTTAGCTGAGACAGCCTATGGCTACACCTTC.

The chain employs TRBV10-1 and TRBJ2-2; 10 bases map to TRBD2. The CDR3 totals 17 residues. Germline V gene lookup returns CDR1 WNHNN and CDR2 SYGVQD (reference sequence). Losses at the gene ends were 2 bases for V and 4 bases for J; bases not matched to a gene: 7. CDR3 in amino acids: CASSEKLAGWGTGELFF. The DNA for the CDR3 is TGCGCCAGCAGTGAGAAACTAGCGGGATGGGGCACCGGGGAGCTGTTTTTT.

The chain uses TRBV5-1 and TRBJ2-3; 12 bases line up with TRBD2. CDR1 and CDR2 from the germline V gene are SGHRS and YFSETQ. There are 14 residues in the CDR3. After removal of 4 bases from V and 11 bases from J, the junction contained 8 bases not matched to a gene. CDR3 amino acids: CASSPRLAGAGQYF. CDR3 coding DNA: TGCGCCAGCAGCCCAAGACTAGCGGGAGCCGGGCAGTATTTT.

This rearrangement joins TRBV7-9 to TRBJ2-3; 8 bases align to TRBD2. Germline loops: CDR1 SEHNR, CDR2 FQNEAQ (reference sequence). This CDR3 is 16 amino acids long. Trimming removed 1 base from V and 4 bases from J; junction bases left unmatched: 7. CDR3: CASSLGASGPSDTQYF. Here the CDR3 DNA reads TGTGCCAGCAGCTTAGGGGCTAGCGGGCCATCAGATACGCAGTATTTT.

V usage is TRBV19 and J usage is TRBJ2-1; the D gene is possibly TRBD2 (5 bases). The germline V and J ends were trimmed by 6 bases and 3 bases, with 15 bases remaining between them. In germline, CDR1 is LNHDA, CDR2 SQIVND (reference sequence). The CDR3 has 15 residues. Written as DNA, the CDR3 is TGTGCCAGTAGCCCCACCGACTACCTCTACAATGAGCAGTTCTTC. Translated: CASSPTDYLYNEQFF.

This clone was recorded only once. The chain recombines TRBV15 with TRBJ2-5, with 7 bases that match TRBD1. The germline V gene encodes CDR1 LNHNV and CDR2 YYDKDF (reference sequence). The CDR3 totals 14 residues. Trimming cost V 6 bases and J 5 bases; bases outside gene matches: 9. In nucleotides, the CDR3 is TGTGCCACCAGAAGACAGGGCCCGGTGGAGACCCAGTACTTC. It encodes CATRRQGPVETQYF. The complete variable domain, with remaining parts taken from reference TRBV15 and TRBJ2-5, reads DAMVIQNPRYQVTQFGKPVTLSCSQTLNHNVMYWYQQKSSQAPKLLFHYYDKDFNNEADTPDNFQSRRPNTSFCFLDIRSPGLGDTAMYLCATRRQGPVETQYFGPGTRLLVL.

Here the CDR3 reads CASSLKSGSYNEQFF. For the CDR3, the DNA is TGTGCCAGCAGCTTAAAGAGCGGGAGTTACAATGAGCAGTTCTTC. The chain is built from TRBV7-9 and TRBJ2-1, with 8 bases lining up with TRBD2. The V gene end was trimmed by 2 bases and the J gene end by 4 bases; junction bases not matched to a gene: 4. CDR1 is SEHNR, CDR2 FQNEAQ, per germline (reference sequence). The CDR3 has 15 residues.

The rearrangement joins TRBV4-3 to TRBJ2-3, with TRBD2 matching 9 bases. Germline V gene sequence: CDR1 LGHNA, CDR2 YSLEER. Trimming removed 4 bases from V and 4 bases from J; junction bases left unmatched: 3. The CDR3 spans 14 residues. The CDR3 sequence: CASSLGLAPDTQYF. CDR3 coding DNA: TGCGCCAGCAGCCTCGGACTAGCGCCAGATACGCAGTATTTT.

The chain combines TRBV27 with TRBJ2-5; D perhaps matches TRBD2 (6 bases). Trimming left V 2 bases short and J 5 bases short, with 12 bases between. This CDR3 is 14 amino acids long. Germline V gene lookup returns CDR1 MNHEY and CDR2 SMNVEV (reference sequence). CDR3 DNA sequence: TGTGCCAGCAGTTTAAACGCGGGGCTGGAGACCCAGTACTTC. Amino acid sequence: CASSLNAGLETQYF.

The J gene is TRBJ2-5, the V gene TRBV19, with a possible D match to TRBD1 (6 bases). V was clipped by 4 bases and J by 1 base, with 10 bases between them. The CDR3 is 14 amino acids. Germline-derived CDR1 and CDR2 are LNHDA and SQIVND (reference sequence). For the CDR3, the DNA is TGTGCCAGTAGTAAAACAGGGTCCCAAGAGACCCAGTACTTC. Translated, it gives CASSKTGSQETQYF.

This CDR3 is CASSLTGLATRTYEQYF. CDR3 coding DNA: TGTGCCAGCAGTCTGACGGGACTTGCGACACGAACCTACGAGCAGTACTTC. This chain joins TRBV28 and TRBJ2-7; D is possibly TRBD2 (6 bases). The V and J ends lost 5 bases and 2 bases respectively, with 22 bases between them. This CDR3 is built from 17 residues. Germline V lookup: CDR1 MDHEN, CDR2 SYDVKM. The variable domain in full, completed from reference TRBV28 and TRBJ2-7, reads DVKVTQSSRYLVKRTGEKVFLECVQDMDHENMFWYRQDPGLGLRLIYFSYDVKMKEKGDIPEGYSVSREKKERFSLILESASTNQTSMYLCASSLTGLATRTYEQYFGPGTRLTVT.

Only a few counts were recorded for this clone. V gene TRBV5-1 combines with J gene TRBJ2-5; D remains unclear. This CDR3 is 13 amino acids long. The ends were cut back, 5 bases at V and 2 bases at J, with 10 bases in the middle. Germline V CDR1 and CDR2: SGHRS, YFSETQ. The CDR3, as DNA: TGCGCCAGCAGTACAGACTGGCAAGAGACCCAGTACTTC. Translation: CASSTDWQETQYF.

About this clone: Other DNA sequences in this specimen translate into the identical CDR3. CDR3 nucleotide sequence: TGTGCCAGTAGTATCCCGGGGGCGGACACCGGGGAGCTGTTTTTT. Amino acid sequence: CASSIPGADTGELFF. This chain joins TRBV19 and TRBJ2-2; D assignment may be TRBD1 or TRBD2 (6 bases each). V gave up 3 bases and J gave up 3 bases, with 11 bases separating them. The germline gives CDR1 LNHDA, CDR2 SQIVND (reference sequence). The CDR3 is 15 amino acids. Looking up the rest from reference TRBV19 and TRBJ2-2 gives the full variable domain: DGGITQSPKYLFRKEGQNVTLSCEQNLNHDAMYWYRQDPGQGLRLIYYSQIVNDFQKGDIAEGYSVSREKKESFPLTVTSAQKNPTAFYLCASSIPGADTGELFFGEGSRLTVL.

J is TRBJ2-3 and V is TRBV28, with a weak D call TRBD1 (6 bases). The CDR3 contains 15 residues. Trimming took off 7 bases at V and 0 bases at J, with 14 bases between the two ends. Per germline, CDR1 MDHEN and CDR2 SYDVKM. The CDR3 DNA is TGTGCCAGCACCCTACAGGGAGCTAGCACAGATACGCAGTATTTT. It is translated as CASTLQGASTDTQYF.

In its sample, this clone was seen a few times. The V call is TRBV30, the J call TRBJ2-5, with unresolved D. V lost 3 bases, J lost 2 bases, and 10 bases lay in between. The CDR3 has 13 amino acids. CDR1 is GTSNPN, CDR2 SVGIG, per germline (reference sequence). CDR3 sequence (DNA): TGTGCCTGGAGAAGGAGTAGTCAAGAGACCCAGTACTTC. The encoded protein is CAWRRSSQETQYF.

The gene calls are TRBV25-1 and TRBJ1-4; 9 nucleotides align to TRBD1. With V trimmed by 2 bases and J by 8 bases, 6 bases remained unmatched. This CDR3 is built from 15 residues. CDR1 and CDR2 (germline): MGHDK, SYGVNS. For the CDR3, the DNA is TGTGCCAGCAGTGAACCGGGACAGGGTGGCGAAAAACTGTTTTTT. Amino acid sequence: CASSEPGQGGEKLFF.

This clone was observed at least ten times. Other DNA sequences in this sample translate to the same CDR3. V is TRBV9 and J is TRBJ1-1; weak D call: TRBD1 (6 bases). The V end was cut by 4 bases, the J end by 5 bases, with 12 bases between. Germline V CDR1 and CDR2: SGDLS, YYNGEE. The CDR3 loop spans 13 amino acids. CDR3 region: CASSPRGQTEAFF. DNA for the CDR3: TGTGCCAGCAGCCCTCGAGGACAGACTGAAGCTTTCTTT.